These T cell receptor beta chains were read from a single sample in a study of blood T cell repertoires in COVID-19. TCRdb's copy holds only in-frame clones and misses some; the assay was immunoSEQ multiplex PCR. The sample consists of roughly 260,000 clones, approximately 90% of them appearing once. What was sequenced was peripheral blood. Every receptor here comes from a woman between 45 and 65 years old who had recovered from COVID-19. The CDR3 runs from the conserved cysteine through the conserved F or W. The D gene is left open where the match is weak. Expanded clones get a size class; other rows say once, few or many, or leave the size out.

CASSEGTSGRNEQFF,TGTGCCAGCAGTGAGGGGACTAGCGGGAGAAATGAGCAGTTCTTC,NA,TRBJ2-1,TRBV6-4,TRBD2
CASSYSNRRYEQYF,TGTGCCAGCAGTTACTCGAACAGGCGTTACGAGCAGTACTTC,NA,TRBJ2-7,TRBV6-5,NA
CAWSVAETQYF,TGTGCCTGGAGTGTAGCAGAGACCCAGTACTTC,NA,TRBJ2-5,TRBV30,NA
CSVSPRWTAEAFF,TGCAGCGTGTCCCCCCGTTGGACAGCTGAAGCTTTCTTT,NA,TRBJ1-1,TRBV29-1,NA
CAISESGAGTPQDEQYF,TGTGCCATCAGTGAGTCTGGAGCGGGGACCCCCCAGGACGAGCAGTACTTC,few,TRBJ2-7,TRBV10-3,TRBD2
CASSLGQGNGELFF,TGCGCCAGCAGCTTAGGACAGGGAAACGGGGAGCTGTTTTTT,NA,TRBJ2-2,TRBV4-1,TRBD1
CASSLNRATNQPQHF,TGCGCCAGCAGCTTGAACAGGGCAACTAATCAGCCCCAGCATTTT,NA,TRBJ1-5,TRBV4-1,NA
CASSPPVGDPGELFF,TGTGCCAGCAGCCCTCCGGTAGGGGATCCCGGGGAGCTGTTTTTT,NA,TRBJ2-2,TRBV5-8,NA
CASRDYPGQPRTEAFF,TGTGCAAGTCGCGACTATCCGGGCCAACCTAGGACTGAAGCTTTCTTT,NA,TRBJ1-1,TRBV12-2,NA
CASRMGRGRTEAFF,TGTGCCAGTAGGATGGGCCGAGGGCGGACTGAAGCTTTCTTT,NA,TRBJ1-1,TRBV19,NA
CASSILLGQGKETQYF,TGTGCCAGTAGTATCCTCTTGGGACAGGGTAAAGAGACCCAGTACTTC,NA,TRBJ2-5,TRBV19,TRBD1